This passage covers 32 T cell receptor beta chains from one sample sequenced in a study of spatial heterogeneity in lung cancer. Study findings and constraints: The study found that expanded intratumoral alpha and beta TCR counts tracked tumor mutation counts.

TCRdb reprocessed the 5' RACE reads with MiXCR, giving one entry per CDR3 protein. This table holds fewer than 3,500 distinct CDR3 sequences, approximately 6.1% found once. Antigens of these TCRs are unknown. Time point indicated: sample taken at primary tumor resection. Sequenced here: lung tumor tissue, sampled at surgery. The receptors stem from a male donor with early-stage non-small cell lung cancer.

In its sample, this clonotype is medium-sized. V and J are TRBV10-1 and TRBJ1-6; D is uncertain. The CDR3 covers 13 residues. V was pared by 0 bases and J by 6 bases, with 3 bases between. CDR1 is WNHNN and CDR2 is SYGVQD in the germline V gene (reference sequence). CDR3 bases: TGCGCCAGCAGTGAGTCGGTTAATTCACCCCTCCACTTT. Amino acids: CASSESVNSPLHF.

This clonotype is termed medium-sized. This sequence joins TRBV20-1 and TRBJ1-2; no firm D call. In germline, CDR1 is DFQATT, CDR2 SNEGSKA (reference sequence). This CDR3 has 14 residues. The V end was cut by 0 bases, the J end by 6 bases, with 14 bases between. The chain's CDR3 is CSARDWGVGDGYTF. The DNA for the CDR3 is TGCAGTGCTAGAGATTGGGGAGTGGGTGATGGCTACACCTTC.

As regards this clonotype: Given a much more abundant clone one base away, this may be a read error. The genes are TRBV2 and TRBJ2-7; the D gene could be TRBD1 or TRBD2 (6 bases each). V was cut by 6 bases and J by 1 base, with 16 bases left in between. The CDR3 totals 15 residues. CDR1 is SNHLY, CDR2 FYNNEI, per germline. The CDR3: CASSQGRRVSYEQYF. The CDR3 DNA follows: TGTGCCAGCAGCCAGGGGAGGCGGGTTTCCTACGAGCAGTACTTC.

This clonotype was observed many times. The rearrangement joins TRBV11-2 to TRBJ2-7; 11 nucleotides line up with TRBD2. Germline V gene data show CDR1 as SGHAT and CDR2 as FQNNGV. The CDR3 spans 15 residues. V lost 5 bases, J lost 6 bases, and 9 bases stayed unmatched. This CDR3 is CASSPRVAGGPEQYF. Here the CDR3 DNA reads TGTGCCAGCAGCCCGCGGGTAGCGGGAGGGCCCGAGCAGTACTTC.

This clonotype came up a few times. This may arise from a read error, as a much more abundant clone is one base away. J is TRBJ1-1 and V is TRBV12-3 or TRBV12-4; D unresolved. This CDR3 spans 13 amino acids. Trimming removed 5 bases at V and 4 bases at J, with 11 bases between. CDR3 bases: TGTGCCAGCAGTACAGTGCGGATCACTGAAGCTTTCTTT. It is translated as CASSTVRITEAFF.

By share, this clonotype ranks as medium-sized. V and J are TRBV18 and TRBJ2-1, with D perhaps TRBD1 or TRBD2 (5 bases each). Germline loops: CDR1 KGHSH, CDR2 LQKENI. Deletions cut 5 bases from V and 4 bases from J, with 9 bases between. The CDR3 is 13 amino acids. The CDR3 loop reads CASSSRGYNEQFF. CDR3 in DNA: TGTGCCAGCTCATCGAGGGGATACAATGAGCAGTTCTTC.

This clonotype has a handful of counts. V is TRBV4-2 and J is TRBJ2-7, with unresolved D. Trimming left V 4 bases short and J 7 bases short, with 23 bases between. CDR3 length equals 16 residues. In germline, CDR1 is LGHNA, CDR2 YNFKEQ. The CDR3 loop reads CASSLARNQRMGEQYF. The DNA of the CDR3 is TGTGCCAGCAGCCTCGCACGAAACCAAAGGATGGGAGAGCAGTACTTC.

This clonotype was observed many times. In DNA, the CDR3 is TGTGCCAGCAGCGTAGCCGAGTACAATGAGCAGTTCTTC. Protein sequence: CASSVAEYNEQFF. The chain has TRBV9 and TRBJ2-1; D unresolved. The germline V gene encodes CDR1 SGDLS and CDR2 YYNGEE. This CDR3 has 13 amino acids. The ends were cut back, 0 bases at V and 4 bases at J, with 5 bases in the middle.

This clonotype was seen ten or more times. J is TRBJ1-5 and V is TRBV5-1; tentatively, D is TRBD1 (5 bases). CDR1 is SGHRS, CDR2 YFSETQ, per germline. Trimming removed 3 bases from V and 6 bases from J, with 13 bases in between. This CDR3 spans 14 amino acids. The CDR3 DNA reads TGCGCCAGCAGCTCCGGGACCCAGGGTCAGCCCCAGCATTTT. Translation gives CASSSGTQGQPQHF.

This clonotype qualifies as medium-sized. The chain links TRBV2 to TRBJ2-4; a possible D gene is TRBD2 (5 bases). Germline CDR1 is SNHLY and CDR2 is FYNNEI. V was pared by 4 bases and J by 1 base, with 14 bases between. The CDR3 runs 16 residues. CDR3 residues: CASSAELRGAKNIQYF. Here the CDR3 DNA reads TGTGCCAGCAGTGCCGAATTAAGAGGGGCCAAAAACATTCAGTACTTC. Together with reference TRBV2 and TRBJ2-4, the CDR3 gives the full variable domain: EPEVTQTPSHQVTQMGQEVILRCVPISNHLYFYWYRQILGQKVEFLVSFYNNEISEKSEIFDDQFSVERPDGSNFTLKIRSTKLEDSAMYFCASSAELRGAKNIQYFGAGTRLSVL.

This clonotype is large. The chain uses TRBV10-3 and TRBJ2-7; TRBD1 matches 7 bases. With 3 bases clipped from V and 2 bases from J, the junction kept 4 bases outside the gene matches. CDR1 and CDR2 (germline): ENHRY, SYGVKD. The CDR3 contains 14 residues. CDR3 DNA: TGTGCCATCAGTGAAGGGACAGCGGCCTACGAGCAGTACTTC. Protein product: CAISEGTAAYEQYF.

This clonotype is medium-sized by share. The chain has TRBV19 and TRBJ1-1; D unclear. The germline V and J ends were trimmed by 2 bases and 1 base, with 11 bases remaining between them. The CDR3 runs to 15 residues. The germline CDR1 and CDR2 sequences are LNHDA and SQIVND (reference sequence). The CDR3 DNA is TGTGCCAGTAGTATAAGGAACAGCCGGAACACTGAAGCTTTCTTT. This translates into CASSIRNSRNTEAFF.

This clonotype is medium-sized. The DNA of the CDR3 is TGCAGTGCTAGAGGCCCCGGGAATCAGCCCCAGCATTTT. It yields the protein CSARGPGNQPQHF. V usage is TRBV20-1 and J usage is TRBJ1-5, with no clear D. From germline, CDR1 is DFQATT and CDR2 SNEGSKA (reference sequence). The CDR3 has 13 residues. Trimming shortened V by 1 base and J by 4 bases, and 8 bases separated the two germline ends.

This clonotype rates as medium-sized. V gene TRBV29-1 combines with J gene TRBJ1-2, with 9 bases that match TRBD1. Trimming took 6 bases from V and 3 from J; bases not matched to a gene: 5. CDR3 length: 13 amino acids. CDR1 is SQVTM and CDR2 is ANQGSEA in the germline V gene. This chain's CDR3 is CSVGDRADYGYTF. The CDR3 region has the DNA TGCAGCGTGGGGGACAGGGCGGACTATGGCTACACCTTC.

A few counts support this clonotype. The chain links TRBV12-3 or TRBV12-4 to TRBJ2-3, with D perhaps TRBD2 (5 bases). V shed 7 bases and J shed 4 bases, with 9 bases lying between them. The length of the CDR3 is 12 residues. This CDR3 reads CASTGSADTQYF. The CDR3 coding sequence is TGTGCCAGCACGGGGAGCGCAGATACGCAGTATTTT.

This clonotype is medium-sized. The V and J genes are TRBV5-1 and TRBJ1-1, with 7 bases aligning to TRBD1. CDR1 is SGHRS and CDR2 is YFSETQ in the germline V gene. The CDR3 contains 13 residues. J gave up 6 bases and V 4 bases, and 6 bases lay outside the gene matches. Here the CDR3 DNA reads TGCGCCAGCAGCCAGGGGGTCTATGCTGAAGCTTTCTTT. It yields the protein CASSQGVYAEAFF. The whole variable domain, filled in from reference TRBV5-1 and TRBJ1-1, reads KAGVTQTPRYLIKTRGQQVTLSCSPISGHRSVSWYQQTPGQGLQFLFEYFSETQRNKGNFPGRFSGRQFSNSRSEMNVSTLELGDSALYLCASSQGVYAEAFFGQGTRLTVV.

The genes are TRBV7-2 and TRBJ2-3; D ambiguous. This CDR3 comprises 15 residues. Trimming removed 4 bases from V and 4 bases from J, with 15 bases in between. Germline CDR1 and CDR2: SGHTA and FQGNSA. DNA of the CDR3: TGTGCCAGCAGCTCCATTTTCGCCCTGGCAGATACGCAGTATTTT. Its translation: CASSSIFALADTQYF.

In its sample, this clonotype was seen many times. The rearrangement joins TRBV7-6 to TRBJ2-2, with TRBD1 matching 9 bases. The CDR3 covers 15 residues. CDR1 and CDR2 from the germline V gene are SGHVS and FNYEAQ. V lost 1 base to trimming and J lost 4 bases; unmatched junction nucleotides: 1. The CDR3: CASSLGTGATGELFF. In DNA, the CDR3 is TGTGCCAGCAGCTTAGGGACAGGGGCCACCGGGGAGCTGTTTTTT.

This clonotype has ten or more counts. The genes are TRBV5-6 and TRBJ2-7; possible D gene TRBD2, 7 bases. The V gene lost 0 bases and the J gene lost 9 bases, with 16 bases spanning the gap. Germline CDR1 and CDR2: SGHDT and YYEEEE. The CDR3 spans 14 residues. Written as DNA, the CDR3 is TGTGCCAGCAGCTTGGCGGCGGGGGCCTCGGTGCAGTACTTC. Protein: CASSLAAGASVQYF.

This clonotype was recorded many times. V and J are TRBV25-1 and TRBJ2-2, with D tentatively TRBD1 (6 bases). Germline V CDR1 and CDR2: MGHDK, SYGVNS. V was pared by 5 bases and J by 4 bases, with 14 bases between. The CDR3 totals 15 residues. The CDR3 loop reads CASSKNRASTGELFF. The CDR3 nucleotides read TGTGCCAGCAGTAAGAACAGGGCGAGCACCGGGGAGCTGTTTTTT.

The chain couples TRBV5-1 to TRBJ2-3; weak D call: TRBD2 (6 bases). CDR3 length: 15 amino acids. Trimming removed 2 bases at V and 6 bases at J, with 16 bases between. Germline V gene lookup returns CDR1 SGHRS and CDR2 YFSETQ. The CDR3 DNA is TGCGCCAGCAGCTTCCTCGGACGGGGGATGGATACGCAGTATTTT. As protein: CASSFLGRGMDTQYF.

This clonotype ranks as medium-sized. V and J are TRBV5-4 and TRBJ2-4; D call uncertain. V lost 4 bases to trimming and J lost 0 bases, with 11 bases between them. CDR3 length equals 15 residues. Germline CDR1 SGHNT, CDR2 YYREEE (reference sequence). In nucleotides, the CDR3 is TGTGCCAGCAGCGGCAGGAGTGAAGCCAAAAACATTCAGTACTTC. This gives the protein CASSGRSEAKNIQYF.

The gene calls are TRBV2 and TRBJ1-2; maybe TRBD1 (5 bases). The V gene lost 7 bases and the J gene lost 7 bases, with 16 bases spanning the gap. The germline V gene has CDR1 SNHLY and CDR2 FYNNEI. The CDR3 has 13 amino acids. The CDR3 region is CASNAEQALGYTF. The DNA of the CDR3 is TGTGCCAGCAATGCGGAACAGGCCCTTGGCTACACCTTC.

The gene calls are TRBV29-1 and TRBJ2-1; 12 bases line up with TRBD2. Germline CDR1 SQVTM, CDR2 ANQGSEA. This CDR3 has 12 residues. Trimming at V came to 6 bases and at J to 8 bases, leaving 2 bases not matched to a gene. CDR3 DNA: TGCAGCGTGAGACTAGCGGGAGATGAGCAGTTCTTC. It is translated as CSVRLAGDEQFF.

In this sample, this clonotype is medium-sized. The chain is built from TRBV7-2 and TRBJ2-7, with D uncertain. This CDR3 has 13 amino acids. V dropped 5 bases and J dropped 0 bases, with 8 bases sitting between them. Germline values: CDR1 SGHTA, CDR2 FQGNSA. DNA of the CDR3: TGTGCCAGCAGCCCGGACCCCTCCTACGAGCAGTACTTC. This encodes CASSPDPSYEQYF.

This clonotype was seen ten or more times. This chain joins TRBV7-9 and TRBJ1-5, with a weak D call TRBD1 (5 bases). The CDR3 runs 11 residues. From germline, CDR1 is SEHNR and CDR2 FQNEAQ (reference sequence). The germline V and J ends were trimmed by 11 bases and 6 bases, with 11 bases remaining between them. CDR3 sequence: CAVGVGQPQHF. For the CDR3, the DNA is TGTGCCGTAGGGGTTGGTCAGCCCCAGCATTTT. The full variable domain, with the rest looked up from reference TRBV7-9 and TRBJ1-5, is DTGVSQNPRHKITKRGQNVTFRCDPISEHNRLYWYRQTLGQGPEFLTYFQNEAQLEKSRLLSDRFSAERPKGSFSTLEIQRTEQGDSAMYLCAVGVGQPQHFGDGTRLSIL.

This clonotype is judged medium-sized. The CDR3 reads CASSPGAQGNEQFF. The DNA for the CDR3 is TGCGCCAGCAGCCCAGGGGCCCAAGGGAATGAGCAGTTCTTC. The chain links TRBV4-1 to TRBJ2-1; possible D gene TRBD1, 6 bases. Germline CDR1 reads MGHRA; CDR2 reads YSYEKL. V lost 4 bases and J lost 7, with 14 bases in between. CDR3 length: 14 amino acids.

By share, this clonotype counts as large. The chain links TRBV7-2 to TRBJ2-1; 13 bases are a match to TRBD2. This CDR3 comprises 16 residues. J gave up 7 bases and V 4 bases, and 7 bases lay outside the gene matches. CDR1 is SGHTA and CDR2 is FQGNSA in the germline V gene. CDR3 sequence reads: CASSSRLAGGYNEQFF. The DNA for the CDR3 is TGTGCCAGCAGCTCCCGACTAGCGGGAGGATATAATGAGCAGTTCTTC.

This clonotype is deemed medium-sized. The J gene is TRBJ1-5, the V gene TRBV28; 9 bases agree with TRBD1. This CDR3 has 12 residues. V lost 8 bases, J lost 11 bases, and 7 bases stayed unmatched. CDR1 is MDHEN and CDR2 is SYDVKM in the germline V gene. CDR3 protein: CASFARTGAQHF. The CDR3 DNA reads TGTGCCAGCTTCGCCCGGACAGGGGCCCAGCATTTT.

By share, this clonotype counts as medium-sized. V usage is TRBV28 and J usage is TRBJ1-1, with TRBD1 matching 7 bases. This CDR3 region has 12 residues. V lost 5 bases and J lost 8; bases outside the gene matches: 5. CDR1 is MDHEN, CDR2 SYDVKM, per germline. The CDR3 nucleotides are TGTGCCAGCAGTCTAATACAGGGGGAAGCTTTCTTT. It encodes CASSLIQGEAFF.

By frequency in the sample, this clonotype is medium-sized. This chain uses TRBV2 with TRBJ1-1; 7 nucleotides line up with TRBD1. The CDR3 sequence is 14 residues long. The junction had 7 bases not matched to a gene; V was cut back by 8 bases and J by 1 base. Germline V gives CDR1 SNHLY, CDR2 FYNNEI. The CDR3, as DNA: TGTGCCAGCGGCGACAGGGAGTGGAACACTGAAGCTTTCTTT. It translates to CASGDREWNTEAFF. Full variable domain (missing parts from reference TRBV2 and TRBJ1-1): EPEVTQTPSHQVTQMGQEVILRCVPISNHLYFYWYRQILGQKVEFLVSFYNNEISEKSEIFDDQFSVERPDGSNFTLKIRSTKLEDSAMYFCASGDREWNTEAFFGQGTRLTVV.

In its sample, this clonotype was seen many times. The chain has TRBV11-3 and TRBJ2-1; 8 bases are shared with TRBD1. Trimming removed 5 bases from V and 2 bases from J; junction bases left unmatched: 5. Germline CDR1 SGHNT, CDR2 YENEEA. The CDR3 is 15 amino acids. The CDR3, as DNA: TGTGCCAGCAGCCCCGACAGGGGTGCCTACAATGAGCAGTTCTTC. This sequence encodes CASSPDRGAYNEQFF.